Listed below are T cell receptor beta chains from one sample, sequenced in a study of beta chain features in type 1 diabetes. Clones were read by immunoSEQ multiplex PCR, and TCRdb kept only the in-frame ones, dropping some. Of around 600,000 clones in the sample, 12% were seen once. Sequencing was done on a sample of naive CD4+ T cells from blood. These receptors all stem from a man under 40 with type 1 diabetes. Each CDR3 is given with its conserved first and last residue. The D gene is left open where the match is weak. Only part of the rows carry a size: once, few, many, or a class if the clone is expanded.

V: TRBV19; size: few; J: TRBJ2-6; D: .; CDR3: CASSIVWGAGANVLTF; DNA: TGTGCCAGTAGTATAGTGTGGGGAGCGGGGGCCAACGTCCTGACTTTC
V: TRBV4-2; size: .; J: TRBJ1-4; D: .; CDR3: CASSQYDSKASNEKLFF; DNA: TGTGCCAGCAGCCAATACGACAGCAAAGCTTCTAATGAAAAACTGTTTTTT
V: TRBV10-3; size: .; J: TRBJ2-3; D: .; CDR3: CAISERERDTQYF; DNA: TGTGCCATCAGTGAGCGGGAGAGGGATACGCAGTATTTT
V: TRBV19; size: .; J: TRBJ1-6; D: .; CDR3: CASSNTGSNSPLHF; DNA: TGTGCCAGTAGCAATACAGGGAGCAATTCACCCCTCCACTTT
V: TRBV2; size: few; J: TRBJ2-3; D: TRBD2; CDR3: CASRRSLAGASTDTQYF; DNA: TGTGCCAGCAGGCGGTCGCTAGCGGGGGCTAGCACAGATACGCAGTATTTT
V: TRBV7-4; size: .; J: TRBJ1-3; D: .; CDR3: CASSFRVVSGNTIYF; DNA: TGTGCCAGCAGCTTCAGGGTTGTCTCTGGAAACACCATATATTTT
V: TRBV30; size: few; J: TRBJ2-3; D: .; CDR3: CAWKVEVLKYF; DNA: TGTGCCTGGAAGGTGGAAGTTTTGAAGTATTTT
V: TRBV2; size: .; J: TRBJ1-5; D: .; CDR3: CASSKTGLSNQPQHF; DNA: TGTGCCAGCAGTAAGACGGGTTTAAGCAATCAGCCCCAGCATTTT
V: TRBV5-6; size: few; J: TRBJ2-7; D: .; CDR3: CASARIGALYEQYF; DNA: TGTGCCAGCGCGCGGATAGGAGCCCTCTACGAGCAGTACTTC
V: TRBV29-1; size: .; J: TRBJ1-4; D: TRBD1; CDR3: CSVSGTGNEKLFF; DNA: TGCAGCGTGTCCGGGACAGGGAATGAAAAACTGTTTTTT
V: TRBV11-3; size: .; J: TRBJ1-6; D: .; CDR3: CASSPSQGSPLHF; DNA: TGTGCCAGCAGCCCCTCACAGGGCTCACCCCTCCACTTT
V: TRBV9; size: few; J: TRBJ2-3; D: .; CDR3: CASSVGLNTDTQYF; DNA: TGTGCCAGCAGCGTAGGTCTAAACACAGATACGCAGTATTTT
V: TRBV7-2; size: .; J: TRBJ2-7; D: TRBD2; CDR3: CASSSGTSGGEQYF; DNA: TGTGCCAGCAGCTCCGGGACTAGCGGTGGCGAGCAGTACTTC
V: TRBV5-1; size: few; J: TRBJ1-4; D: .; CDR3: CASSPGQTYTTNEKLFF; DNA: TGCGCCAGCAGCCCCGGACAGACCTATACAACTAATGAAAAACTGTTTTTT
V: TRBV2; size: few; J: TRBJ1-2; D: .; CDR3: CASSQTGQGYTF; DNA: TGTGCCAGCAGCCAGACGGGGCAGGGCTACACCTTC
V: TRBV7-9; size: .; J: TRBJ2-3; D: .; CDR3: CASSPKGDTQYF; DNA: TGTGCCAGCAGCCCTAAAGGGGATACGCAGTATTTT
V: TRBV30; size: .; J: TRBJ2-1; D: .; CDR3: CAWSVRGTYYNEQFF; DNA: TGTGCCTGGAGTGTAAGGGGCACATACTACAATGAGCAGTTCTTC
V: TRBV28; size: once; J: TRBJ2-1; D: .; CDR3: CASRPPGTFSYNEQFF; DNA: TGTGCCAGCAGACCTCCGGGGACGTTCTCCTACAATGAGCAGTTCTTC
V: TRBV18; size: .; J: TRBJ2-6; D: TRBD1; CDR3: CASSPGQTSGANVLTF; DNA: TGTGCCAGCTCGCCGGGACAGACCTCTGGGGCCAACGTCCTGACTTTC
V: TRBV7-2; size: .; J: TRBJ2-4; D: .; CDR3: CASSLEAVPKNIQYF; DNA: TGTGCCAGCAGCTTAGAGGCAGTGCCCAAAAACATTCAGTACTTC
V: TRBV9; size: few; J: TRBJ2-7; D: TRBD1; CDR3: CASSVEPTGINEQYF; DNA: TGTGCCAGCAGCGTGGAACCGACAGGGATCAACGAGCAGTACTTC
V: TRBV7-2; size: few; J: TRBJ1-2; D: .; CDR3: CASSLVGGFLDGYTF; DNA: TGTGCCAGCAGCTTAGTTGGCGGGTTTCTCGATGGCTACACCTTC
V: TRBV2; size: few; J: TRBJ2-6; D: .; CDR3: CASSMTAGSGANVLTF; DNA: TGTGCCAGCAGTATGACAGCCGGCTCTGGGGCCAACGTCCTGACTTTC
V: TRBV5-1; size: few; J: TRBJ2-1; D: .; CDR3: CASSLTSSYNEQFF; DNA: TGCGCCAGCAGCTTAACTAGCTCCTACAATGAGCAGTTCTTC
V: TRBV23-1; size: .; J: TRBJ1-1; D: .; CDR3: CASRHISAGEDTEAFF; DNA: TGCGCCAGCCGCCATATTAGCGCAGGGGAGGACACTGAAGCTTTCTTT
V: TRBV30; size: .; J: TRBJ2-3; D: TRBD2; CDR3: CAWSSTSGDTQYF; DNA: TGTGCCTGGAGTTCGACTAGCGGAGATACGCAGTATTTT
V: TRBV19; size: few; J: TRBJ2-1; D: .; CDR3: CASSIRGTSSYNEQFF; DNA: TGTGCCAGTAGTATCCGGGGGACGAGCTCCTACAATGAGCAGTTCTTC
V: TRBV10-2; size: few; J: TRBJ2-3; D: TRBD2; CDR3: CASSGLAGRTDTQYF; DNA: TGCGCCAGCAGTGGACTAGCGGGGCGCACAGATACGCAGTATTTT
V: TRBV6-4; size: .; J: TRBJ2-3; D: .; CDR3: CASSETGGDTQYF; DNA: TGTGCCAGCAGTGAAACTGGTGGAGATACGCAGTATTTT
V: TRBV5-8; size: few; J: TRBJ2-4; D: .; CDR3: CASSLGGAKNIQYF; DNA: TGTGCCAGCAGCTTGGGGGGAGCCAAAAACATTCAGTACTTC
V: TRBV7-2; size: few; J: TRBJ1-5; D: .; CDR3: CASSLGGGRSNQPQHF; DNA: TGTGCCAGCAGCTTAGGTGGAGGGAGAAGCAATCAGCCCCAGCATTTT
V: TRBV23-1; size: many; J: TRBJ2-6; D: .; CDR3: CASSPSSGANVLTF; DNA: TGCGCCAGCAGTCCGAGCTCTGGGGCCAACGTCCTGACTTTC
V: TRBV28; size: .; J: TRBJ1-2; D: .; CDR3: CASSLWTEGYGYTF; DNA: TGTGCCAGCAGTTTGTGGACAGAGGGGTATGGCTACACCTTC
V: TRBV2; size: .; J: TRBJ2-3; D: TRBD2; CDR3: CASGGLAGQKDTQYF; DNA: TGTGCCAGCGGAGGACTAGCGGGGCAGAAAGATACGCAGTATTTT
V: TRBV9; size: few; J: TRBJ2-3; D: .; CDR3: CASSVQASRKADTQYF; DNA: TGTGCCAGCAGCGTCCAGGCTAGCAGAAAAGCAGATACGCAGTATTTT
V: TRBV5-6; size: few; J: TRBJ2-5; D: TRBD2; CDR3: CASSGLGTSGGIGETQYF; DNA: TGTGCCAGCAGCGGCCTCGGGACTAGCGGGGGGATCGGAGAGACCCAGTACTTC
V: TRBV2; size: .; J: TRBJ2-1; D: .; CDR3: CASSAQGIYNEQFF; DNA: TGTGCCAGCAGTGCCCAGGGGATATACAATGAGCAGTTCTTC
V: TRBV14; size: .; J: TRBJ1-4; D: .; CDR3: CASSQDWPTEKLFF; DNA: TGTGCCAGCAGCCAAGATTGGCCTACAGAAAAACTGTTTTTT
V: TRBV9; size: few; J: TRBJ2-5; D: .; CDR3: CASSPRGHQETQYF; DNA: TGTGCCAGCAGCCCTCGGGGGCATCAAGAGACCCAGTACTTC
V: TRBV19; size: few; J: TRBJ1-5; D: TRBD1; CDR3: CASNPGIGQGTSQPQHF; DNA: TGTGCCAGTAACCCGGGGATTGGACAGGGGACCAGTCAGCCCCAGCATTTT
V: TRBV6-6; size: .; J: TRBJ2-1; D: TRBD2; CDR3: CASSRTGTSGSNEQFF; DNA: TGTGCCAGCAGTCGTACCGGGACTAGCGGCTCCAATGAGCAGTTCTTC
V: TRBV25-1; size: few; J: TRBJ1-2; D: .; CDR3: CASSEWAATTLEGYTF; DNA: TGTGCCAGCAGTGAATGGGCAGCGACCACCCTTGAAGGCTACACCTTC
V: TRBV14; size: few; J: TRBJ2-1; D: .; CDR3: CASSQMSGGEQFF; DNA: TGTGCCAGCAGCCAAATGTCGGGTGGGGAGCAGTTCTTC
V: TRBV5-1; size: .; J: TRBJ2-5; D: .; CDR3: CASSLGPTSRETQYF; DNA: TGCGCCAGCAGCCTAGGGCCGACTAGTCGGGAGACCCAGTACTTC
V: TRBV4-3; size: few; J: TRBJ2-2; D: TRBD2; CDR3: CASSQNPASGGRSTGELFF; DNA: TGCGCCAGCAGCCAAAATCCCGCTAGCGGGGGGAGGTCCACCGGGGAGCTGTTTTTT
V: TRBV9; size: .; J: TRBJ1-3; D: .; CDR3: CASSVAIRGPGNTIYF; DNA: TGTGCCAGCAGCGTAGCTATCCGGGGGCCTGGAAACACCATATATTTT
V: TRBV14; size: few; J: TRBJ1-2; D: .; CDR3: CASSQLVGSGGYGYTF; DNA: TGTGCCAGCAGCCAGTTGGTGGGCTCGGGCGGCTATGGCTACACCTTC
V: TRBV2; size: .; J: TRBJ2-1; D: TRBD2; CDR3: CASSEILNQGGTYNEQFF; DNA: TGTGCCAGCAGTGAAATTTTAAACCAGGGAGGGACCTACAATGAGCAGTTCTTC
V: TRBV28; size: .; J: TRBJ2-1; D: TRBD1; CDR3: CASSVGQSARQFF; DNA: TGTGCCAGCAGTGTGGGACAGTCCGCGCGCCAGTTCTTC
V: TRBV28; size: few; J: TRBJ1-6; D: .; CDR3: CASTRDRNSPLHF; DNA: TGTGCCAGCACCCGGGACCGTAATTCACCCCTCCACTTT
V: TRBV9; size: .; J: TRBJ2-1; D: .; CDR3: CASSVLASNNEQFF; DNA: TGTGCCAGCAGCGTCCTAGCCTCGAACAATGAGCAGTTCTTC
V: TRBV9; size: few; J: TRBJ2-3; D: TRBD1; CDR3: CASSVADRATQYF; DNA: TGTGCCAGCAGCGTAGCGGACAGGGCTACGCAGTATTTT